This T cell receptor (beta chain) was sequenced during a study of shared clonotypes between healthy human individuals (dated by TCRdb to between 2020 and 2021). Looking at the study overall: Three men and a couple of women, aged 18 to 49 years, made up the cohort. For each donor, three plates each were used for CD4 naive and CD4 memory, two plates were used for CD8 naive, and one plate was used for CD8 memory. Blood TCR repertoires of five healthy adults were deeply sequenced to estimate repertoire size and the extent of clonotype sharing between individuals. Libraries were prepared and TCR repertoires were sequenced by different laboratories using diverse techniques, in order to increase sequencing depth and limit assay-specific biases. Each donor's leukapheresis produced roughly between about 0.8 and 8.9 billion PBMCs. Here is what the overall study found, with its caveats: Compared with non-shared clonotypes, clonotypes shared by all four sorted-subset donors had higher generation probabilities. Sampling was restricted to blood, and TCR repertoires in tissue are likely to differ from TCR repertoires in blood. Pairwise subsampling led to the expectation that sequencing depth would affect the degree of clonotype sharing among donors. Naive subsets generally had larger estimated clonotype richness than memory subsets. When a handful of donors were compared, the shared fraction of clonotypes was about 5.2% for naive CD4, 3.5% to 4% for naive CD8, roughly 2.3% for memory CD4, and 0.3% to 0.5% for memory CD8. The genetic and exposure-history diversity represented was limited by the small number of donors. Incomplete sequencing was indicated by rarefaction of sorted-subset datasets, despite the large sequencing depth.

CD8 naive samples were CD45RO-negative cells positively selected for CCR7, giving a CD45RA+CCR7+ population that excluded TemRA cells. Donors were healthy HIV-negative adults with no recently reported acute infections or vaccinations. Every donor was a Caucasian adult residing in Nashville, Tennessee, USA. Blood was obtained by leukapheresis, after which PBMCs were separated by Ficoll-Histopaque density gradient centrifugation and cryopreserved in liquid nitrogen vapor phase. Analytical flow cytometry was used to check the purity and quantity of every magnetically sorted T cell population. Each sorted fraction had its genomic DNA isolated and then quantified by UV absorbance on a Nanodrop 2000c. For CDR1 and CDR2, the germline V gene lists KGHSH and LQKENI. V is clipped by 3 bases and J by 0 bases, and the sequence between their germline boundaries is 24 bases long. From cysteine to phenylalanine, the CDR3 is 19 amino acids long. The retained sequence is limited to the CDR3, 57 bases, with the frame set at the first base.

Using the deep immunoSEQ assay, multiplex PCR amplified TCR CDR3 regions from genomic DNA. Extracted genomic DNA from each cell subset was spread evenly across all wells of several immunoSEQ 96-well plates, with each plate serving as a replicate. For sorted subsets, approximately 210 ng genomic DNA, equal to about 30,000 T cell genomes, was loaded into each replicate PCR. The purified libraries were quantified using a Qubit 3.0 fluorometer, sized with a Bioanalyzer 2100, and then quantified again using the KAPA Library Quantification kit. Every immunoSEQ 96-well plate was sequenced on a separate single-read 150-cycle Illumina NextSeq 550 flow cell. The original methods were these. Because only junctional sequences without quality scores were contained in the immunoSEQ output, filtering matching that applied to full-length reads could not be performed. To assign V/J genes and CDR3, sequences were annotated using PyIR, a Python wrapper for IgBLAST v1.9, with IMGT germline references. Reads were removed for weak V/J assignments (E-value above 1e-6), missing CDR3, stop codons, out-of-frame junctions, or ambiguous translated residues. A V3J clonotype was defined by an identical inferred V gene, J gene, and CDR3 amino acid sequence. Percentage overlap between repertoires was calculated by dividing the number of shared unique clonotypes by the size of the smaller repertoire. Three approaches were used to assess repertoire richness: RTK rarefaction, the Chao1 estimator, and Recon v2.1 estimates of unobserved clonotypes. For all TCRbeta clonotypes obtained by the gDNA method from several donors, generation probabilities were computed with OLGA. The table was pulled from immuneACCESS by TCRdb, which kept in-frame rearrangements only. Such tables lose some clones; where checked, under half of the loss comes from unresolved V genes, and the rest has no known cause. The DNA gave D and trimming, while V, J and clone size come from that table. The table for this sample lists 2 million or so clones; approximately 94% of them were counted only once. About 1.1% of the sample goes to the ten largest clones.

Notes on this clone: Its antigen remains undetermined. Nothing much larger sits one base from this clone, and base qualities are not available.

The chain was built from TRBV18 and TRBJ2-7, with the D segment identity uncertain. The receptor was derived from a man younger than 30 in good health. Source material: naive CD8+ T cells sorted from blood. The cell subset or site label, as the study defines it: CD45RA+CCR7+. The CDR3 loop reads CASSPAGLMLAESSYEQYF. The bases are TGTGCCAGCTCACCGGCAGGTCTAATGTTGGCAGAAAGCTCCTACGAGCAGTACTTC.